The clone carrying this T cell receptor (beta chain) was detected many times. Antigen specificity is unknown. Trimming took off 3 bases at V and 1 base at J, with 8 bases between the two ends. Germline V gives CDR1 SGHRS, CDR2 YFSETQ. This CDR3 contains 14 residues. The CDR3 regions of TCR beta were amplified from RNA transcripts. HTBI primers drove first-round RT-PCR of the TCR CDR3. Each CDR3 protein gets one entry after TCRdb re-called the multiplex PCR reads with MiXCR. The sample contains 500,000 to 550,000 distinct CDR3 sequences, under 25% of which appear only once. Patients aged 18 to 65 had newly diagnosed hyperthyroidism of under 2 months' duration. The data were taken from a study of T cells in Graves' hyperthyroidism and ophthalmopathy. Study-wide results and caveats: Most clonotypes expanded in thyroid above 0.001 were likewise present in blood.

The chain carries TRBV5-1 and TRBJ1-5; D unclear. The material sequenced was blood. The origin of this receptor is a young man with Graves' hyperthyroidism. The CDR3 reads CASSSGSSNQPQHF. CDR3 bases: TGCGCCAGCAGCTCCGGATCAAGCAATCAGCCCCAGCATTTT.